Listed below are T cell receptor beta chains from one sample, sequenced in a study of shared clonotypes between healthy human individuals. TCRdb's table, derived via immunoSEQ multiplex PCR, lists solely in-frame clones and lacks some. This table has some 2,500,000 clones, 80% to 95% appearing once. Sequenced material: naive CD4+ T cells from PBMCs. All receptors derive from a man younger than 35 in good health. Some clones in this sample may be carry-over from other donors' samples. CDR3s include the opening cysteine and the closing phenylalanine or tryptophan. The order of the fields is V gene, D gene, J gene, CDR3 DNA, CDR3 protein. A D gene is named only where the DNA matches it firmly.

v_call: TRBV5-4; d_call: TRBD2; j_call: TRBJ2-7; cdr3_nt: TGTGCCAGCAGCTCGGCCGGGGTAGCGGGGAGTTACTACGAGCAGTACTTC; cdr3_aa: CASSSAGVAGSYYEQYF
v_call: TRBV29-1; d_call: .; j_call: TRBJ1-1; cdr3_nt: TGCAGCGTTGAGGTACAGGGGAACACTGAAGCTTTCTTT; cdr3_aa: CSVEVQGNTEAFF
v_call: TRBV28; d_call: .; j_call: TRBJ2-1; cdr3_nt: TGTGCCAGCACCCGGGTTCCGGCTAACAATGAGCAGTTCTTC; cdr3_aa: CASTRVPANNEQFF
v_call: TRBV5-1; d_call: .; j_call: TRBJ2-7; cdr3_nt: TGCGCCAGCAGCTTGGACCCCCGGACAGATACCTACGAGCAGTACTTC; cdr3_aa: CASSLDPRTDTYEQYF
v_call: TRBV27; d_call: .; j_call: TRBJ2-2; cdr3_nt: TGTGCCAGCAGGTCTTGGGGCCCGAGAACTCACACCGGGGAGCTGTTTTTT; cdr3_aa: CASRSWGPRTHTGELFF
v_call: TRBV28; d_call: .; j_call: TRBJ2-5; cdr3_nt: TGTGCCAGCAGCTTACGGGCCCCCGGGACCCAGTACTTC; cdr3_aa: CASSLRAPGTQYF
v_call: TRBV4-1; d_call: TRBD2; j_call: TRBJ2-1; cdr3_nt: TGCGCCAGCAGCCAAGACCCTGCTAGCGGGAGGGCCCGCGGACGGAATGAGCAGTTCTTC; cdr3_aa: CASSQDPASGRARGRNEQFF
v_call: TRBV7-3; d_call: .; j_call: TRBJ2-7; cdr3_nt: TGTGCCAGCAGCTTAACGCTGGGTTCCACCTACGAGCAGTACTTC; cdr3_aa: CASSLTLGSTYEQYF
v_call: TRBV10-3; d_call: TRBD1; j_call: TRBJ1-1; cdr3_nt: TGTGCCATCAGCGGCCGAGTGGCAGGGGGGAACACTGAAGCTTTCTTT; cdr3_aa: CAISGRVAGGNTEAFF
v_call: TRBV25-1; d_call: .; j_call: TRBJ1-2; cdr3_nt: TGTGCCAGCAGTGAATGGTCGGGTAGAGGAGACGCTAACTATGGCTACACCTTC; cdr3_aa: CASSEWSGRGDANYGYTF
v_call: TRBV27; d_call: TRBD2; j_call: TRBJ2-3; cdr3_nt: TGTGCCAGCAGTTTTAGGGCTAGCGGGAGGGGGGAAACAGATACGCAGTATTTT; cdr3_aa: CASSFRASGRGETDTQYF
v_call: TRBV2; d_call: TRBD1; j_call: TRBJ1-2; cdr3_nt: TGTGCCAGCAGTTCAGGGACAGGCAGGGATGGCTACACCTTC; cdr3_aa: CASSSGTGRDGYTF
v_call: TRBV2; d_call: TRBD1; j_call: TRBJ1-2; cdr3_nt: TGTGCCAGCAGTGAACAAATTGTCGGGACAGGACACTATGGCTACACCTTC; cdr3_aa: CASSEQIVGTGHYGYTF
v_call: TRBV7-8; d_call: .; j_call: TRBJ1-1; cdr3_nt: TGTGCCAGCAGCTTAATTATGGGCAGACTGAACACTGAAGCTTTCTTT; cdr3_aa: CASSLIMGRLNTEAFF
v_call: TRBV19; d_call: .; j_call: TRBJ1-1; cdr3_nt: TGTGCCAGTAGTATCGCAGGCCGGAACACTGAAGCTTTCTTT; cdr3_aa: CASSIAGRNTEAFF
v_call: TRBV7-9; d_call: .; j_call: TRBJ2-2; cdr3_nt: TGTGCCAGCAGCTTAGCAGGGGGTCCCGGGGAGCTGTTTTTT; cdr3_aa: CASSLAGGPGELFF
v_call: TRBV7-9; d_call: TRBD1; j_call: TRBJ1-2; cdr3_nt: TGTGCCAGCAGCAGGTGGACAGGGCTCGACAATAACTATGGCTACACCTTC; cdr3_aa: CASSRWTGLDNNYGYTF
v_call: TRBV4-2; d_call: .; j_call: TRBJ1-1; cdr3_nt: TGTGCCAGCAGCCAAGTGGGGGGAGAAACTGAAGCTTTCTTT; cdr3_aa: CASSQVGGETEAFF
v_call: TRBV28; d_call: .; j_call: TRBJ1-1; cdr3_nt: TGTGCCAGCAGTCGGGAACAGGGATCGGCTTTCTTT; cdr3_aa: CASSREQGSAFF
v_call: TRBV2; d_call: TRBD1; j_call: TRBJ2-5; cdr3_nt: TGTGCCAGCAAAACAGGGGGCCGGATAGAGACCCAGTACTTC; cdr3_aa: CASKTGGRIETQYF
v_call: TRBV7-2; d_call: .; j_call: TRBJ2-5; cdr3_nt: TGTGCCAGCAGCTTAGGAGGGACCTTCCAAGAGACCCAGTACTTC; cdr3_aa: CASSLGGTFQETQYF
v_call: TRBV18; d_call: .; j_call: TRBJ2-7; cdr3_nt: TGTGCCAGCTCCCCTAATGGGTCCCCATCCTACGAGCAGTACTTC; cdr3_aa: CASSPNGSPSYEQYF